A selection of T cell receptor beta chains follows, all from one sample in a study of blood T cell repertoires in COVID-19. This table comes from immunoSEQ multiplex PCR, and its TCRdb copy is limited to in-frame clones, with some not included. The sample includes about 170,000 clones, 86% of them seen just once. Sequencing was carried out using peripheral blood. These receptors were collected from a woman at least 80 years old in a cohort sampled during active or convalescent COVID-19. Both conserved end residues are part of each CDR3. Fields, in order: J gene, D gene, V gene, clone size, CDR3 DNA, CDR3 protein. A D gene is named only where the DNA matches it firmly. Only part of the rows carry a size: once, few, many, or a class if the clone is expanded.

J: TRBJ1-2
D: TRBD1
V: TRBV27
size: many
DNA: TGTGCCAGCAGTTTACAGGGGGGAGCTAACTATGGCTACACCTTC
CDR3: CASSLQGGANYGYTF

J: TRBJ1-4
D: .
V: TRBV7-5
size: .
DNA: TGTGCCAGAAGCGCCACCAATTGCTCAGGAAAACTGTTTTTT
CDR3: CARSATNCSGKLFF

J: TRBJ1-2
D: .
V: TRBV28
size: .
DNA: TGTGCCAGCAGTTTTAGCAGGGGCCGTGGCTATGGCTACACCTTC
CDR3: CASSFSRGRGYGYTF

J: TRBJ1-4
D: TRBD1
V: TRBV4-3
size: once
DNA: TGCGCCAGCAGCCAAGTTAACAGGGGGACTGAAAAACTGTTTTTT
CDR3: CASSQVNRGTEKLFF

J: TRBJ2-7
D: TRBD2
V: TRBV7-2
size: .
DNA: TGTGCCAGCAGCTTAGCACTCGGCGGGGGGCAGTTCGAGCAGTACTTC
CDR3: CASSLALGGGQFEQYF

J: TRBJ1-1
D: .
V: TRBV11-3
size: .
DNA: TGTGCCAGCACCAAGGGGTGGGACACTGAAGCTTTCTTT
CDR3: CASTKGWDTEAFF

J: TRBJ2-7
D: .
V: TRBV13
size: .
DNA: TGTGCCAGCAGCTTAAGGCTAGGGAGGAAGAGCTCCTACGAGCAGTACTTC
CDR3: CASSLRLGRKSSYEQYF

J: TRBJ1-6
D: .
V: TRBV13
size: .
DNA: TGTGCCAGCAGCTTAGCGTCGAGTGTGTGGGCAGGCCATAATTCACCCCTCCACTTT
CDR3: CASSLASSVWAGHNSPLHF

J: TRBJ1-2
D: TRBD1
V: TRBV19
size: .
DNA: TGTGCCAGTCAGGGACAGTCACTTAACTATGGCTACACCTTC
CDR3: CASQGQSLNYGYTF

J: TRBJ1-6
D: .
V: TRBV4-2
size: few
DNA: TGTGCCAGCAGCCCCGAGGCCGTATATAATTCACCCCTCCACTTT
CDR3: CASSPEAVYNSPLHF

J: TRBJ1-4
D: .
V: TRBV24-1
size: .
DNA: TGTGCCACCAGTGAAGCCGGGACTGGGGCGGGTGAAAAACTGTTTTTT
CDR3: CATSEAGTGAGEKLFF

J: TRBJ1-6
D: TRBD1
V: TRBV7-2
size: .
DNA: TGTGCCAGCAGCCCGCAGGGACAGGGCCAGTCACCCCTCCACTTT
CDR3: CASSPQGQGQSPLHF

J: TRBJ1-6
D: TRBD1
V: TRBV3-1/TRBV3-2
size: .
DNA: TGTGCCAGCGACAGGGGATGGGGATCACCCCTCCACTTT
CDR3: CASDRGWGSPLHF

J: TRBJ1-1
D: .
V: TRBV21-1
size: .
DNA: TGTGCCCAGAAGGCGGCCGACACTGAAGCTTTCTTT
CDR3: CAQKAADTEAFF

J: TRBJ2-4
D: TRBD1
V: TRBV7-2
size: .
DNA: TGTGCCAGCAGCATACAACCGGGACAGCTAGCCAAAAACATTCAGTACTTC
CDR3: CASSIQPGQLAKNIQYF

J: TRBJ2-4
D: .
V: TRBV3-1/TRBV3-2
size: .
DNA: TGTGCCAGCAGTCACGGGGGAAAAAACATTCAGTACTTC
CDR3: CASSHGGKNIQYF

J: TRBJ1-2
D: .
V: TRBV5-6
size: .
DNA: TGTGCCAGCAGCTTGTCCCGGGACTGGACTAACTATGGCTACACCTTC
CDR3: CASSLSRDWTNYGYTF

J: TRBJ1-3
D: .
V: TRBV7-9
size: .
DNA: TGTGCCAGCAGCTTAAATCAGGGTGAAAACACCATATATTTT
CDR3: CASSLNQGENTIYF

J: TRBJ2-3
D: .
V: TRBV11-2
size: .
DNA: TGTGCCAGCAGCCCCTTAGCTAGCACAGATACGCAGTATTTT
CDR3: CASSPLASTDTQYF

J: TRBJ2-5
D: .
V: TRBV25-1
size: .
DNA: TGTGCCAGCAGGGATAGCGTAGAGACCCAGTACTTC
CDR3: CASRDSVETQYF

J: TRBJ2-6
D: TRBD2
V: TRBV9
size: .
DNA: TGTGCCAGCAGCGCCCCGGGGGGGCAGGGCCGCTCTGGGGCCAACGTCCTGACTTTC
CDR3: CASSAPGGQGRSGANVLTF

J: TRBJ1-5
D: TRBD1
V: TRBV5-1
size: .
DNA: TGCGCCAGCAGCTTGGACGGACAGGGTGGATATCAGCCCCAGCATTTT
CDR3: CASSLDGQGGYQPQHF

J: TRBJ2-3
D: .
V: TRBV9
size: .
DNA: TGTGCCAGCAGCGTCGGGGTGGGCCTAGGCACAGATACGCAGTATTTT
CDR3: CASSVGVGLGTDTQYF

J: TRBJ2-2
D: .
V: TRBV5-4
size: .
DNA: TGTGCCAGCAGCTGGCCAGGGGCCGGCACCGGGGAGCTGTTTTTT
CDR3: CASSWPGAGTGELFF

J: TRBJ2-1
D: TRBD2
V: TRBV5-1
size: .
DNA: TGCGCCAGCAGCTTGAGTCTCGCGGGAGGTTCGAATGAGCAGTTCTTC
CDR3: CASSLSLAGGSNEQFF

J: TRBJ2-5
D: .
V: TRBV11-3
size: .
DNA: TGTGCCAGCAGCTTAGGCCACCGGGAGACCCAGTACTTC
CDR3: CASSLGHRETQYF

J: TRBJ2-3
D: .
V: TRBV24-1
size: .
DNA: TGTGCCACCAGTGATGCGGGGGCTAGCACAGATACGCAGTATTTT
CDR3: CATSDAGASTDTQYF

J: TRBJ1-4
D: .
V: TRBV5-5
size: .
DNA: TGTGCCAGCAGCGATTCCCGCGGGACCATAAATGAAAAACTGTTTTTT
CDR3: CASSDSRGTINEKLFF

J: TRBJ2-1
D: TRBD2
V: TRBV3-1/TRBV3-2
size: .
DNA: TGTGCCAGCAGCCAATACGCGGGAGAGTCGAATGAGCAGTTCTTC
CDR3: CASSQYAGESNEQFF

J: TRBJ1-4
D: .
V: TRBV18
size: .
DNA: TGTGCCAGCTCACCACCGGGTAGAAGCCAGGCAACTAATGAAAAACTGTTTTTT
CDR3: CASSPPGRSQATNEKLFF

J: TRBJ1-5
D: .
V: TRBV28
size: .
DNA: TGTGCCAGCAGTTCCGGACAGCCTCCAGGGCCCCAGCATTTT
CDR3: CASSSGQPPGPQHF

J: TRBJ2-5
D: .
V: TRBV28
size: .
DNA: TGTGCCAGCAGTCCAAAACGGGGACAAGAGACCCAGTACTTC
CDR3: CASSPKRGQETQYF

J: TRBJ2-1
D: TRBD2
V: TRBV9
size: .
DNA: TGTGCCAGCAGCGTATCGACTAGCGGAACCTACAATGAGCAGTTCTTC
CDR3: CASSVSTSGTYNEQFF

J: TRBJ2-1
D: .
V: TRBV12-3/TRBV12-4
size: .
DNA: TGTGCCAGCAGTTCTACAGGGTTGAATGAGCAGTTCTTC
CDR3: CASSSTGLNEQFF

J: TRBJ1-1
D: .
V: TRBV5-1
size: .
DNA: TGCGCCAGCAGCTTGGTTGGGGGCTACACTGAAGCTTTCTTT
CDR3: CASSLVGGYTEAFF

J: TRBJ2-7
D: TRBD1
V: TRBV7-6
size: .
DNA: TGTGCCAGCAGCCGTCGACAGGGGGACTACGAGCAGTACTTC
CDR3: CASSRRQGDYEQYF

J: TRBJ1-6
D: .
V: TRBV7-8
size: .
DNA: TGTGCCAGCACCGTCGGGGGAAGGAATTCACCCCTCCACTTT
CDR3: CASTVGGRNSPLHF

J: TRBJ1-2
D: TRBD1
V: TRBV2
size: once
DNA: TGTGCCAGCAGAGCCGGGACAGACTATGGCTACACCTTC
CDR3: CASRAGTDYGYTF

J: TRBJ2-3
D: .
V: TRBV25-1
size: .
DNA: TGTGCCAGCAGTGACCCCGCAGGGGCCCCAGATACGCAGTATTTT
CDR3: CASSDPAGAPDTQYF

J: TRBJ2-6
D: .
V: TRBV10-1
size: once
DNA: TGCGCCAGCAGTGGGGGTGGGGCCGCTGGGGCCAACGTCCTGACTTTC
CDR3: CASSGGGAAGANVLTF

J: TRBJ2-6
D: TRBD1
V: TRBV5-6
size: .
DNA: TGTGCCAGCAGTCACTCTAGGGGGACAGGGCTCTCTGGGGCCAACGTCCTGACTTTC
CDR3: CASSHSRGTGLSGANVLTF

J: TRBJ2-5
D: .
V: TRBV9
size: .
DNA: TGTGCCAGCAGCGTATCGCAGCAAGAGACCCAGTACTTC
CDR3: CASSVSQQETQYF

J: TRBJ1-1
D: .
V: TRBV19
size: .
DNA: TGTGCCAGTAGTATAATCTTGAACACTGAAGCTTTCTTT
CDR3: CASSIILNTEAFF

J: TRBJ2-7
D: TRBD1
V: TRBV6-6
size: .
DNA: TGTGCCAGCATTCGGGACAGTCCCTACGAGCAGTACTTC
CDR3: CASIRDSPYEQYF

J: TRBJ2-5
D: TRBD2
V: TRBV15
size: .
DNA: TGTGCCACCAGCAGAGATCGCGGAGCGGGGGGACCCCGGGAGACCCAGTACTTC
CDR3: CATSRDRGAGGPRETQYF

J: TRBJ1-2
D: .
V: TRBV4-3
size: .
DNA: TGCGCCAGCAGCCAGGGAGCGGATGGCTACACCTTC
CDR3: CASSQGADGYTF

J: TRBJ1-5
D: .
V: TRBV20-1
size: .
DNA: TGCAGTGCTTCCGGGGGTCAGCCCCAGCATTTT
CDR3: CSASGGQPQHF

J: TRBJ2-1
D: TRBD1
V: TRBV12-3/TRBV12-4
size: .
DNA: TGTGCCAGCAGCCTTCGGACAGGGCAGTTCTTC
CDR3: CASSLRTGQFF

J: TRBJ1-1
D: TRBD1
V: TRBV11-3
size: .
DNA: TGTGCCAGCAGCTTAGACCCTGTGACAGGGGGGAACACTGAAGCTTTCTTT
CDR3: CASSLDPVTGGNTEAFF

J: TRBJ2-4
D: .
V: TRBV11-3
size: few
DNA: TGTGCCAGCAGCCGGGACTCTCTAGGAATTCAGTACTTC
CDR3: CASSRDSLGIQYF

J: TRBJ2-5
D: TRBD2
V: TRBV6-5
size: .
DNA: TGTGCCAGCAGCCTGGGACTAGCGTGGGAGACCCAGTACTTC
CDR3: CASSLGLAWETQYF

J: TRBJ1-3
D: .
V: TRBV27
size: .
DNA: TGTGCCAGCAAGAGGGGGTCCGGAAACACCATATATTTT
CDR3: CASKRGSGNTIYF

J: TRBJ1-3
D: .
V: TRBV6-5
size: .
DNA: TGTGCCAGCTCGGTCCCTCGGTTCTCTGGAAACACCATATATTTT
CDR3: CASSVPRFSGNTIYF

J: TRBJ2-5
D: .
V: TRBV30
size: .
DNA: TGTGCCTGGAGTGTTACAGACAAGGAGACCCAGTACTTC
CDR3: CAWSVTDKETQYF

J: TRBJ2-1
D: .
V: TRBV9
size: .
DNA: TGTGCCAGCAGCGTAGACGGGGGGCGCTACAATGAGCAGTTCTTC
CDR3: CASSVDGGRYNEQFF

J: TRBJ2-7
D: TRBD1
V: TRBV12-5
size: .
DNA: TGTGCTAGTGGTTTGGCGACCGGGACAGGGGTGGGATACGAGCAGTACTTC
CDR3: CASGLATGTGVGYEQYF

J: TRBJ2-1
D: .
V: TRBV7-2
size: .
DNA: TGTGCCAGCAGCTTAACAGGGACCTACTACAATGAGCAGTTCTTC
CDR3: CASSLTGTYYNEQFF

J: TRBJ1-2
D: .
V: TRBV6-4
size: .
DNA: TGTGCCAGCAGCCCGGACAGCAACTATGGCTACACCTTC
CDR3: CASSPDSNYGYTF

J: TRBJ1-2
D: .
V: TRBV18
size: once
DNA: TGTGCCAGCTCACCAGGTGGCAGTAACTATGGCTACACCTTC
CDR3: CASSPGGSNYGYTF

J: TRBJ1-6
D: TRBD1
V: TRBV27
size: few
DNA: TGTGCCAGCTGTTCCGGGACAGCCTATAATTCACCCCTCCACTTT
CDR3: CASCSGTAYNSPLHF